These T cell receptor beta chains were read from a single sample in a study of T cell responses to AZD1222 COVID-19 vaccine. The assay was immunoSEQ multiplex PCR, and TCRdb's table has in-frame clones only and misses some. The sample carries some 140,000 clones, approximately 92% recorded once. Material: peripheral blood, obtained 28 days after the second AZD1222 dose. The source is an adult who received the AZD1222 COVID-19 vaccine. Each CDR3 is given without its conserved first and last residue.

v_gene	j_gene	CDR3aa
TRBV10-2	TRBJ1-1	ASMRGWDTEAF
TRBV6-6	TRBJ1-5	ASKKQGPNQPQH
TRBV29-1	TRBJ1-2	SVVLAVPEQGNYGYT
TRBV9	TRBJ1-3	ASSAQQGVYGNTIY
TRBV30	TRBJ1-5	AWSSGTGVWDQPQH
TRBV27	TRBJ1-2	ASSLSGTGHGYT
TRBV6-5	TRBJ1-6	ASKSPLLDNSPLH
TRBV27	TRBJ1-4	ASRATTGGAGKLF
TRBV28	TRBJ1-2	ASSLGTASDNYGYT
TRBV19	TRBJ2-7	ASSIVRQGLYEQY
TRBV7-8	TRBJ1-5	ASSLAGGSNQPQH
TRBV7-3	TRBJ2-1	ASSRNPWGEQF
TRBV2	TRBJ1-3	ASSATTGSGNTIY
TRBV5-1	TRBJ1-1	ASSFQLTGPNTEAF
TRBV6-5	TRBJ1-5	ASSYSGISNQPQH
TRBV6-2/TRBV6-3	TRBJ2-3	ASSYLVGATHTDTQY
TRBV6-6	TRBJ2-5	ASSYDSIIGETQY
TRBV19	TRBJ2-1	ASSRGLAGGSYNEQF
TRBV3-1/TRBV3-2	TRBJ1-1	ASSRRVGDTEAF
TRBV9	TRBJ1-5	ASSVGSNQPQH
TRBV18	TRBJ2-3	ASSPQQGFGDTQY
TRBV18	TRBJ1-1	ASSGQGGNTEAF
TRBV19	TRBJ1-5	ASSRTGFQPQH
TRBV27	TRBJ2-1	ASSLTAFSYNEQF
TRBV2	TRBJ2-7	ASRRTGAEQY